A selection of T cell receptor beta chains follows, all from one sample in a study of Ad26.COV2.S vaccination and SARS-CoV-2 variants. Produced via immunoSEQ multiplex PCR; TCRdb's table is partial and in-frame only. The table records some 520,000 clones, around 88% of them present only once. The material sequenced was peripheral blood, taken in a trial of Ad26.COV2.S vaccine versus placebo. Every receptor here comes from a person aged 18-65 years who received the Ad26.COV2.S COVID-19 vaccine or a placebo. Both conserved end residues are part of each CDR3. The D gene is left open where the match is weak. Not all rows give a size; the values are once, few, many and, for expanded clones, a class.

V	J	size	D	DNA	CDR3
TRBV19	TRBJ1-5	.	TRBD1	TGTGCCAGTAGGATCCGGGACAGGGACAATCAGCCCCAGCATTTT	CASRIRDRDNQPQHF
TRBV9	TRBJ2-5	.	.	TGTGCCAGCAGCGTAAGGGAGACCCAGTACTTC	CASSVRETQYF
TRBV29-1	TRBJ2-7	.	.	TGCAGCGTTGACTCGCAGGGGTCCTCCTACGAGCAGTACTTC	CSVDSQGSSYEQYF
TRBV7-8	TRBJ2-7	.	.	TGTGCCAGCAGCTTAGTTGCGTGGAGGCGGTCGTACGAGCAGTACTTC	CASSLVAWRRSYEQYF
TRBV2	TRBJ2-5	.	.	TGTGCCAGCAACCGCGGCGTCCAAGAGACCCAGTACTTC	CASNRGVQETQYF
TRBV3-1/TRBV3-2	TRBJ2-5	.	TRBD1	TGTGCCAGCAGCCCAACCGGGACAGAGATTGCGTACTTC	CASSPTGTEIAYF
TRBV6-5	TRBJ2-7	.	.	TGTGCCAGTGTACGGATACCCTACGAGCAGTACTTC	CASVRIPYEQYF
TRBV5-4	TRBJ2-7	once	.	TGTGCCAGCAGCTTACCAGCCACATCGGGAGAGCAGTACTTC	CASSLPATSGEQYF
TRBV12-5	TRBJ1-5	.	.	TGTGCTAGTGCCGCAGGGGAAATTGGCAATCAGCCCCAGCATTTT	CASAAGEIGNQPQHF
TRBV28	TRBJ2-1	.	.	TGTGCCAGCCTAGAGGGAGCGTCCTACAATGAGCAGTTCTTC	CASLEGASYNEQFF
TRBV4-3	TRBJ2-1	.	.	TGCGCCAGCAGCCAAGAACGGGGCGGGGTGTCCTACAATGAGCAGTTCTTC	CASSQERGGVSYNEQFF
TRBV2	TRBJ2-7	.	.	TGTGCCAGCAGTGAAGTTCTAGGGGGTATCTACGAGCAGTACTTC	CASSEVLGGIYEQYF
TRBV28	TRBJ1-5	.	.	TGTGCCAGCAGTTTAGGGCCGAATCAGCCCCAGCATTTT	CASSLGPNQPQHF
TRBV7-6	TRBJ2-2	once	TRBD2	TGTGCCAGCAGCCCAGGACTAGCGGGAAACACCGGGGAGCTGTTTTTT	CASSPGLAGNTGELFF